A single sample gave rise to the 30 T cell receptor beta chains below, sequenced in a study of beta chain features in type 1 diabetes. The authors reverse transcribed all of the isolated RNA, so sequencing captured expressed TCRB transcripts. Generated by immunoSEQ multiplex PCR, the TCRdb table keeps only in-frame clones and is missing some. The profile covers under 250,000 clones, with about a tenth appearing a single time and 1% to 1.5% taken by the ten largest. Sequenced sample: central memory CD4+ T cells from blood. The receptors derive from a man aged 18-30 years in good health.

A note on this clone: One end of the junction is discordant with germline, which a read error may explain. The V and J genes are TRBV6-5 and TRBJ2-3; 7 positions match TRBD1. This CDR3 is 12 amino acids long. Germline V gene lookup returns CDR1 MNHEY and CDR2 SVGAGI. CDR3 nucleotide sequence: TGTGCCATCAGTCGGGACAGCGATACGCAGTATTTT. Its protein product is CAISRDSDTQYF.

The chain is built from TRBV28 and TRBJ2-5; 8 bases are a match to TRBD2. Germline CDR1 and CDR2: MDHEN and SYDVKM. CDR3 size: 13 residues. V dropped 8 bases and J dropped 5; count of bases not matched to a gene: 7. The CDR3 DNA sequence: TGTGCCAGCCTGTTCAGCGGGAGCGAGACCCAGTACTTC. It is translated as CASLFSGSETQYF.

This clone was observed many times. The chain combines TRBV18 with TRBJ2-7; 9 bases line up with TRBD1. From germline, CDR1 is KGHSH and CDR2 LQKENI. The CDR3 loop spans 15 amino acids. V shed 3 bases and J 3 bases; nucleotides not matched to a gene: 6. For the CDR3, the DNA is TGTGCCAGCTCACCCCGGGACAGGGTGATCTACGAGCAGTACTTC. Translated: CASSPRDRVIYEQYF. The complete variable domain, with remaining parts taken from reference TRBV18 and TRBJ2-7, reads NAGVMQNPRHLVRRRGQEARLRCSPMKGHSHVYWYRQLPEEGLKFMVYLQKENIIDESGMPKERFSAEFPKEGPSILRIQQVVRGDSAAYFCASSPRDRVIYEQYFGPGTRLTVT.

This clone has more than one count but fewer than ten. The V gene is TRBV5-4, the J gene TRBJ2-1; 9 bases map to TRBD2. The CDR3 consists of 18 residues. CDR1 and CDR2 from the germline V gene are SGHNT and YYREEE (reference sequence). The junction had 14 bases not matched to a gene; V was cut back by 0 bases and J by 7 bases. CDR3 region: CASSLVSSGDIAENEQFF. In nucleotides, the CDR3 is TGTGCCAGCAGCTTGGTGTCTAGCGGGGATATAGCGGAGAATGAGCAGTTCTTC.

V gene TRBV2 combines with J gene TRBJ2-2, with 14 bases aligning to TRBD2. The junction had 10 bases not matched to a gene; V was cut back by 6 bases and J by 1 base. The germline V gene encodes CDR1 SNHLY and CDR2 FYNNEI. The CDR3 has 19 residues. The CDR3 loop reads CASSSPGLAGALNTGELFF. CDR3 nucleotide sequence: TGTGCCAGCAGCTCCCCGGGACTAGCGGGAGCGTTGAACACCGGGGAGCTGTTTTTT.

This clone was counted only a few times. The V and J genes are TRBV5-4 and TRBJ2-1, with 8 bases aligning to TRBD1. The V segment lost 4 bases and the J segment 6 bases; nucleotides outside the gene matches: 3. CDR3 length equals 13 residues. Germline CDR1 SGHNT, CDR2 YYREEE (reference sequence). This chain's CDR3 is CASSEDRVNEQFF. The CDR3 DNA follows: TGTGCCAGCAGCGAGGACAGGGTCAATGAGCAGTTCTTC.

This clone was counted only a few times. This chain joins TRBV5-5 and TRBJ2-1; D unresolved. CDR1 is SGHKS and CDR2 is YYEKEE in the germline V gene (reference sequence). This CDR3 region has 13 residues. V lost 4 bases and J 9 bases, leaving 14 bases between the germline ends. As DNA, the CDR3 is TGTGCCAGCAGCCCTAGGGCACTCGGTGAGCAGTTCTTC. Its protein is CASSPRALGEQFF. Complete variable domain (other parts from reference TRBV5-5 and TRBJ2-1): DAGVTQSPTHLIKTRGQQVTLRCSPISGHKSVSWYQQVLGQGPQFIFQYYEKEERGRGNFPDRFSARQFPNYSSELNVNALLLGDSALYLCASSPRALGEQFFGPGTRLTVL.

The chain joins TRBV30 to TRBJ1-5, with D tentatively TRBD1 (5 bases). The CDR3 consists of 13 residues. V was clipped by 0 bases and J by 5 bases, with 8 bases between them. Germline CDR1 GTSNPN, CDR2 SVGIG (reference sequence). The CDR3 here is CAWSVVGDQPQHF. In DNA form, the CDR3 reads TGTGCCTGGAGTGTGGTAGGGGATCAGCCCCAGCATTTT.

As concerns this clone: At one of its ends the junction is not consistent with the germline gene, which may arise from a read error. The genes are TRBV5-1 and TRBJ2-1, with D possibly being TRBD2 (5 bases). This CDR3 is built from 14 residues. Per germline, CDR1 SGHRS and CDR2 YFSETQ. CDR3 in DNA: TGCGCCACCAGCTGGGAGAGCTCCTACAATGAGCAGTTCTTC. It encodes CATSWESSYNEQFF.

This clone came up a few times. This chain links TRBV5-1 with TRBJ2-1; D possibly corresponds to TRBD2 (7 bases). V dropped 4 bases and J dropped 0 bases, with 14 bases sitting between them. The CDR3 consists of 16 residues. Germline assignment: CDR1 SGHRS and CDR2 YFSETQ. In nucleotides, the CDR3 is TGCGCCAGCAGCCGGGGGCAGCGGGGCTCCTACAATGAGCAGTTCTTC. Translation gives CASSRGQRGSYNEQFF.

This clone was counted a few times. DNA of the CDR3: TGTGCCAGCAGCTTAAATTCCGGGGAGCTGTTTTTT. This translates into CASSLNSGELFF. This chain joins TRBV7-9 and TRBJ2-2; D ambiguous. This CDR3 spans 12 amino acids. CDR1 is SEHNR, CDR2 FQNEAQ, per germline (reference sequence). Trimming removed 2 bases from V and 6 bases from J, with 4 bases in between. The complete variable domain, with remaining parts taken from reference TRBV7-9 and TRBJ2-2, reads DTGVSQNPRHKITKRGQNVTFRCDPISEHNRLYWYRQTLGQGPEFLTYFQNEAQLEKSRLLSDRFSAERPKGSFSTLEIQRTEQGDSAMYLCASSLNSGELFFGEGSRLTVL.

There are a few counts of this clone. V gene TRBV14 combines with J gene TRBJ2-1; 10 bases align to TRBD2. The CDR3 has 17 residues. Germline V gene data show CDR1 as SGHDN and CDR2 as FVKESK. With 4 bases clipped from V and 1 base from J, the junction kept 7 bases outside the gene matches. The chain's CDR3 is CASSPILAGVSYNEQFF. CDR3 DNA: TGTGCCAGCAGCCCTATCCTAGCGGGAGTATCCTACAATGAGCAGTTCTTC.

The chain uses TRBV6-1 and TRBJ2-1, with D possibly matching TRBD1 (5 bases). Germline CDR1 and CDR2: MNHNS and SASEGT. With 1 base removed from V and 1 base from J, the gap between germline ends came to 17 bases. This CDR3 region has 18 residues. The CDR3 DNA reads as TGTGCCAGCAGTGAAGGTGGTGGCAGGGTCTATTCCTACAATGAGCAGTTCTTC. Encoded protein: CASSEGGGRVYSYNEQFF.

This clone was detected many times. This chain uses TRBV7-3 with TRBJ2-3; D remains unclear. Trimming left V 0 bases short and J 1 base short, with 8 bases between. This CDR3 comprises 15 residues. Germline values: CDR1 SGHTA, CDR2 FQGTGA. The CDR3 coding sequence is TGTGCCAGCAGCTTAACGCTCGGAGGCACAGATACGCAGTATTTT. Translating gives CASSLTLGGTDTQYF.

The chain employs TRBV30 and TRBJ2-5, with 8 nucleotides matching TRBD2. This CDR3 comprises 14 residues. Germline values: CDR1 GTSNPN, CDR2 SVGIG (reference sequence). V lost 2 bases to trimming and J lost 9 bases; unmatched junction nucleotides: 11. The CDR3 nucleotides are TGTGCCTGGAGTAGCGGGAGTTTCGCGAGAGCCCAGTACTTC. It codes for CAWSSGSFARAQYF.

The rearrangement joins TRBV20-1 to TRBJ2-7, with D hard to call. Trimming pared 1 base from V and 6 bases from J, leaving 7 bases between. This CDR3 spans 11 amino acids. The V gene's germline CDR1 is DFQATT and CDR2 SNEGSKA (reference sequence). The CDR3 spells CSARGLFEQYF. In nucleotides, the CDR3 is TGCAGTGCTAGAGGGCTTTTCGAGCAGTACTTC.

This clone was seen a handful of times. This CDR3 reads CASSFGVEQYF. CDR3 sequence (DNA): TGTGCCAGCAGCTTCGGGGTCGAGCAGTACTTC. This sequence joins TRBV7-6 and TRBJ2-7, with a possible D match to TRBD2 (5 bases). This CDR3 comprises 11 residues. V lost 3 bases and J 6 bases, leaving 6 bases between the germline ends. Germline loops: CDR1 SGHVS, CDR2 FNYEAQ. The complete variable domain, with remaining parts taken from reference TRBV7-6 and TRBJ2-7, reads GAGVSQSPRYKVTKRGQDVALRCDPISGHVSLYWYRQALGQGPEFLTYFNYEAQQDKSGLPNDRFSAERPEGSISTLTIQRTEQRDSAMYRCASSFGVEQYFGPGTRLTVT.

The chain has TRBV6-5 and TRBJ1-1; D gene unclear. This CDR3 has 15 residues. V shed 4 bases and J shed 4 bases, with 16 bases lying between them. CDR1 is MNHEY and CDR2 is SVGAGI in the germline V gene. The CDR3 DNA reads TGTGCCAGCAGTTTCGGAATCTCGGGCGGCACTGAAGCTTTCTTT. Residues: CASSFGISGGTEAFF.

This clone has more than one count but fewer than ten. V gene TRBV5-6 combines with J gene TRBJ2-7, with a weak D call TRBD1 (6 bases). The CDR3 runs 15 residues. Germline V gene sequence: CDR1 SGHDT, CDR2 YYEEEE. V was trimmed by 4 bases and J by 6 bases, leaving 20 bases between them. The CDR3 bases are TGTGCCAGCAGCCCTGACAGGCACCTATTAAGCGAGCAGTACTTC. Translation gives CASSPDRHLLSEQYF.

The chain combines TRBV29-1 with TRBJ1-2, with 9 bases that match TRBD1. The CDR3 loop spans 13 amino acids. The V and J ends lost 6 bases and 5 bases, in that order; junction bases with no gene match: 7. Per the germline V gene, CDR1 is SQVTM and CDR2 is ANQGSEA. The chain's CDR3 is CSVTGGASYGYTF. The CDR3 region has the DNA TGCAGCGTCACAGGGGGCGCTTCTTATGGCTACACCTTC.

The rearrangement uses TRBV21-1 and TRBJ2-7; the table's D gene call, TRBD2, was not cross checked with the DNA. TRBV21-1 is listed as a pseudogene. The CDR3 contains 16 residues. Here the CDR3 DNA reads TGTGCCAGCAGCAAAGCGGTAAACACTAATATCGACGAGCAGTACTTC. Translation: CASSKAVNTNIDEQYF.

This clone was observed a few times. This rearrangement joins TRBV5-6 to TRBJ2-5; D is unclear. Germline values: CDR1 SGHDT, CDR2 YYEEEE. The CDR3 runs to 11 residues. V lost 0 bases, J lost 3 bases, and 0 bases lay in between. The CDR3: CASSLEETQYF. In DNA form, the CDR3 reads TGTGCCAGCAGCTTGGAAGAGACCCAGTACTTC.

V is TRBV7-2 and J is TRBJ2-7, with 8 bases matching TRBD1. With 8 bases clipped from V and 2 bases from J, the junction kept 5 bases outside the gene matches. There are 13 residues in the CDR3. Germline lookup yields CDR1 SGHTA and CDR2 FQGNSA. As DNA, the CDR3 is TGTGCCAGCGGACCGGACAGGGCCTACGAGCAGTACTTC. It codes for CASGPDRAYEQYF.

The chain joins TRBV7-9 to TRBJ2-5; TRBD2 matches at 8 bases. CDR1 and CDR2 from the germline V gene are SEHNR and FQNEAQ (reference sequence). The CDR3 is 14 amino acids. The trim removed 0 bases at V and 4 bases at J, leaving 1 base unmatched. The CDR3 nucleotides are TGTGCCAGCAGCTTAGCTGCGGGAGGAGAGACCCAGTACTTC. Its protein is CASSLAAGGETQYF.

This clone was recorded a few times. The rearrangement joins TRBV2 to TRBJ1-5; D is unclear. CDR1 is SNHLY and CDR2 is FYNNEI in the germline V gene. Deletions cut 6 bases from V and 9 bases from J, with 21 bases between. The CDR3 runs to 15 residues. CDR3 region: CASSQRTPDYTPQHF. The DNA for the CDR3 is TGTGCCAGCAGCCAAAGGACTCCGGACTATACGCCCCAGCATTTT. Full variable domain (remainder filled in from reference TRBV2 and TRBJ1-5): EPEVTQTPSHQVTQMGQEVILRCVPISNHLYFYWYRQILGQKVEFLVSFYNNEISEKSEIFDDQFSVERPDGSNFTLKIRSTKLEDSAMYFCASSQRTPDYTPQHFGDGTRLSIL.

This clone was seen a few times. The chain has TRBV9 and TRBJ1-2, with D possibly matching TRBD1 (6 bases). V lost 3 bases and J 0 bases, leaving 15 bases between the germline ends. Germline lookup yields CDR1 SGDLS and CDR2 YYNGEE. The CDR3 has 16 amino acids. The CDR3 loop is CASSGTGTQANYGYTF. CDR3 in DNA: TGTGCCAGCAGCGGAACTGGGACACAAGCTAACTATGGCTACACCTTC. Complete variable domain (other parts from reference TRBV9 and TRBJ1-2): DSGVTQTPKHLITATGQRVTLRCSPRSGDLSVYWYQQSLDQGLQFLIQYYNGEERAKGNILERFSAQQFPDLHSELNLSSLELGDSALYFCASSGTGTQANYGYTFGSGTRLTVV.

J is TRBJ2-7 and V is TRBV29-1, with 7 bases aligning to TRBD1. The trim removed 1 base at V and 5 bases at J, leaving 2 bases unmatched. The CDR3 is 12 residues long. CDR1 is SQVTM, CDR2 ANQGSEA, per germline. For the CDR3, the DNA is TGCAGCGTTGAAGGACAGGGTGACGAGCAGTACTTC. It encodes CSVEGQGDEQYF.

This clone was counted between two and nine times. CDR3 amino acids: CAWSVRVRLDEQFF. For the CDR3, the DNA is TGTGCCTGGAGTGTACGAGTCAGACTGGATGAGCAGTTCTTC. The chain has TRBV30 and TRBJ2-1; no firm D call. The germline V and J ends were trimmed by 0 bases and 8 bases, with 14 bases remaining between them. The CDR3 runs to 14 residues. Germline V gene data show CDR1 as GTSNPN and CDR2 as SVGIG (reference sequence).

The chain recombines TRBV27 with TRBJ2-1, with 7 positions matching TRBD1. There are 14 residues in the CDR3. Germline loops: CDR1 MNHEY, CDR2 SMNVEV (reference sequence). V was pared by 8 bases and J by 5 bases, with 9 bases of the junction left unmatched. The CDR3 DNA reads TGTGCCAGCCGCCCTCGACAGGGTAACAATGAGCAGTTCTTC. Translated, it gives CASRPRQGNNEQFF.

The V gene is TRBV6-5, the J gene TRBJ1-1, with a possible D match to TRBD1 (6 bases). The V and J ends lost 6 bases and 1 base respectively, with 9 bases between them. Germline loops: CDR1 MNHEY, CDR2 SVGAGI. The CDR3 runs to 13 residues. CDR3 region: CASRDSSNTEAFF. DNA for the CDR3: TGTGCCAGCAGGGACAGCTCGAACACTGAAGCTTTCTTT.